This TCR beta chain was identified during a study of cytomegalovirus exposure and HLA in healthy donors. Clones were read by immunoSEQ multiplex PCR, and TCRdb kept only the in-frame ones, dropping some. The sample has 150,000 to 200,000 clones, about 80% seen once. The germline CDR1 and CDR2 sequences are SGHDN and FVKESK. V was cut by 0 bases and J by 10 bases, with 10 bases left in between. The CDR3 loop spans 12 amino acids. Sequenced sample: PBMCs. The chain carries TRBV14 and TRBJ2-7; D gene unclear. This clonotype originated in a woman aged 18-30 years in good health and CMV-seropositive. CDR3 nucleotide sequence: TGTGCCAGCAGCCAAGATCCGAGTACCCAGTACTTC. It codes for CASSQDPSTQYF.